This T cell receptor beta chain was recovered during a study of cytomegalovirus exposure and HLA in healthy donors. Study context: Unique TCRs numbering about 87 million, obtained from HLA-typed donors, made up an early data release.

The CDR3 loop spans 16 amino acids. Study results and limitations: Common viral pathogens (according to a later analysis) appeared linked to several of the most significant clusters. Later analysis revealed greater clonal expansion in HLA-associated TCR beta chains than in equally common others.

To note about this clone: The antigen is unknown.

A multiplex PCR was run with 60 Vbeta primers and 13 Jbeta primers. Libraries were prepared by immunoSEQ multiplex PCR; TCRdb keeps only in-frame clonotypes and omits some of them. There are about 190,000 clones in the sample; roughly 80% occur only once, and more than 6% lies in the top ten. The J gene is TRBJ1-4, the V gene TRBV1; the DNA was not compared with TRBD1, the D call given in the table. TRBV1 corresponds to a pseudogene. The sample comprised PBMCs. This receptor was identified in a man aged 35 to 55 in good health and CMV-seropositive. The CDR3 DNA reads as TGCACCAGCAGCCAAAACCAAGGGGACAGGGATGAAAAACTGTTTTTT. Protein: CTSSQNQGDRDEKLFF.